This T cell receptor (beta chain) originates from a study of blood T cells in healthy people across ages. Peripheral blood samples of 9 to 10 milliliters were drawn from each donor. A minimum of 6 micrograms of total RNA was extracted per sample. Whole-study findings and limits: Lack of knowledge of donor CMV status possibly confounded expanded clonotype changes. Without sorted subsets, naive and antigen-experienced compartments could not be conclusively compared.

Regarding this clonotype: The target antigen is unknown.

Together with a sample-barcoded 5' primer, a J-beta primer mix was included in a second PCR lasting about 7 to 12 cycles. TCRdb processed the 5' RACE reads anew with MiXCR; each CDR3 protein has one entry. This repertoire shows over a million distinct CDR3 sequences, around 59% found once; its top ten account for 5% to 7%. This sequence originates from a man younger than 35 in good health. Sequencing was done on a sample of blood.

DNA for the CDR3: TGTGCCAGCAGCGTTGGCAGGCTTGCGAACTCTGGAAACACCATATATTTT. Encoded protein: CASSVGRLANSGNTIYF. The J gene is TRBJ1-3, the V gene TRBV9, with D uncertain. Between the trimmed V and J ends, which lost 2 bases and 0 bases, there was a span of 15 bases. Germline V gene data show CDR1 as SGDLS and CDR2 as YYNGEE. The CDR3 has 17 amino acids.